This TCR beta chain was observed in a study of T cell responses to AZD1222 COVID-19 vaccine. Broader study findings: Two AZD1222 administrations were followed by greater Spike-specific TCR breadth and depth. Of the AZD1222 recipients, only 5 or 6 were seropositive at baseline. Scientists sampled the repertoires only once the peak T cell response had passed.

This table comes from immunoSEQ multiplex PCR, and its TCRdb copy is limited to in-frame clones, with some not included. The data hold around 160,000 clones, with 94% observed a single time. Both about-4-week and about-12-week second-dose recipients were combined. About this clone: Its target is unknown.

Germline CDR1 reads LNHNV; CDR2 reads YYDKDF (reference sequence). This CDR3 is built from 16 residues. V was trimmed by 2 bases and J by 6 bases, leaving 18 bases between them. This sequence was found in an adult who received the AZD1222 COVID-19 vaccine. Sequencing used peripheral blood, obtained 28 days after the second AZD1222 dose. The V and J genes are TRBV15 and TRBJ2-3; D might be TRBD2 (6 bases). CDR3 in amino acids: CATSRRGTGLTDTQYF. CDR3 DNA sequence: TGTGCCACCAGCAGACGGGGGACGGGCTTAACGGATACGCAGTATTTT.